The T cell receptor (beta chain) described here comes from a study of tumor T cells in aggressive B-cell lymphoma. Data came from immunoSEQ multiplex PCR; TCRdb stores just in-frame clones and leaves some out. The sample carries approximately 2,800 clones, roughly 85% recorded once. Germline V gene lookup returns CDR1 KGHSH and CDR2 LQKENI. Losses at the gene ends were 3 bases for V and 2 bases for J; bases not matched to a gene: 4. CDR3 length: 15 amino acids. The TCR sequence derives from an adult with diffuse large B cell lymphoma. Some clones in this sample may be carry-over from other donors' samples. Sequenced input: tumor tissue. The rearrangement joins TRBV18 to TRBJ2-7; TRBD2 matches 10 bases. The CDR3 protein is CASSPRTSGTYEQYF. The CDR3 DNA is TGTGCCAGCTCACCGCGGACTAGCGGTACCTACGAGCAGTACTTC.